This TCR beta chain was sequenced for a study of neurological immune-mediated disorders. V was trimmed by 3 bases and J by 4 bases, leaving 10 bases between them. This CDR3 region has 12 residues. Germline assignment: CDR1 DFQATT and CDR2 SNEGSKA (reference sequence). This clonotype was counted at least ten times. What it binds is unknown. Study conclusions and caveats: The repertoires of 18 of 34 multiple sclerosis patients were placed by phylogenetic grouping in a single related-CDR3 cluster, which may be a signature. No CDR3 amino acid sequences recurred among expanded clones across subjects, suggesting private repertoires in all groups. Multiple sclerosis was found to have the least TCR clonal expansion, below healthy controls, and HTLV-1-associated myelopathy the most.

5'RACE generated cDNA with 10-nucleotide random UMIs. MiXCR, applied by TCRdb to the 5' RACE reads, yields one record per CDR3 protein. The data show fewer than 65,000 distinct CDR3 sequences, with approximately 4.4% seen just once and about 3.1% held by the top ten. Material for sequencing was PBMCs. The V call is TRBV20-1, the J call TRBJ2-7; TRBD1 is a possible D gene (6 bases). The TCR comes from a man in his forties or fifties with multiple sclerosis. This chain's CDR3 is CSASQTGYEQYF. The CDR3, as DNA: TGCAGTGCTAGCCAGACAGGATACGAGCAGTACTTC.